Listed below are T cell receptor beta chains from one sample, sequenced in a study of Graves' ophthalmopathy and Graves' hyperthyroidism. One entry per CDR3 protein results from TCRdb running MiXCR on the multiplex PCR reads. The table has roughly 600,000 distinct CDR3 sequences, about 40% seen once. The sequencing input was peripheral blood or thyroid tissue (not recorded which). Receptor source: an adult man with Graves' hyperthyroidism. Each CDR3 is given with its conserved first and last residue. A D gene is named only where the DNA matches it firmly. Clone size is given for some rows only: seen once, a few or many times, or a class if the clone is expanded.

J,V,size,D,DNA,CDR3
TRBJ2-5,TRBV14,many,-,TGTGCCAGCAGCCATGACTTAGAGACCCAGTACTTC,CASSHDLETQYF
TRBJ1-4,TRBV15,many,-,TGTGCCACCAGCAGAGCCCGGGGATGGGGTGAAAAACTGTTTTTT,CATSRARGWGEKLFF
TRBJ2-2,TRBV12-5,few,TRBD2,TGTGCTAGTGGTTTGGGCCGGGCTAGCGGGTACTCCGGGGAGCTGTTTTTT,CASGLGRASGYSGELFF
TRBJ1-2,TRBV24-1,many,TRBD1,TGTGCCACCAGGGACAGGAGGACCGATGGCTACACCTTC,CATRDRRTDGYTF
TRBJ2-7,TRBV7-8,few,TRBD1,TGTGCCAGCAGCGCCCGGACAGGGGTATTTCACGAGCAGTACTTC,CASSARTGVFHEQYF
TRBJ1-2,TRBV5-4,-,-,TGTGCCAGCAGCTTGCAGGGGATCCATGGCTACACCTTC,CASSLQGIHGYTF
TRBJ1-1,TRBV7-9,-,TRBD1,TGTGCCAGCAGCCCCCGGGACAGGGGCCTTGAAGCTTTCTTT,CASSPRDRGLEAFF
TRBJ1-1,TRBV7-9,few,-,TGTGCCAGCAGCTTAGAAGCAGGGGTACTCACTGAAGCTTTCTTT,CASSLEAGVLTEAFF
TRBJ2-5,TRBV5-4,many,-,TGTGCCAGCATCGACGGGACTGTCGAGACCCAGTACTTC,CASIDGTVETQYF
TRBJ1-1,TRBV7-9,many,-,TGTGCCAGCAGCTTATCAGCGTTGAACACTGAAGCTTTCTTT,CASSLSALNTEAFF
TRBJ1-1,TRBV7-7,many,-,TGTGCTAGCAGCCTTCGGCTGAACACTGAAGCTTTCTTT,CASSLRLNTEAFF
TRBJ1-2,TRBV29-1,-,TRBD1,TGCAGCGTTGAGCGCTCGGACAGGGGTCATGGCTACACCTTC,CSVERSDRGHGYTF
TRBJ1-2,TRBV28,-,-,TGTGCCAGCAGTTTATGGGGGCAGAAGGGCTACACCTTC,CASSLWGQKGYTF
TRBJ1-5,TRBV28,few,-,TGTGCCAGCAGTTCGCGGAGGACAGTGAATCAGCCCCAGCATTTT,CASSSRRTVNQPQHF
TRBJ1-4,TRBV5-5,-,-,TGCGCCAGCAGGGCAGGGGTTTCCAGTGGCGCTACTAATGAAGAACTGTTTTTT,CASRAGVSSGATNEELFF
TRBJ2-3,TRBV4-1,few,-,TGCGCCAGCAGCCAACGGTTCGAGGGCACGCAGTATTTT,CASSQRFEGTQYF
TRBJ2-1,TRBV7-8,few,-,TGTGCCAGCAGCTTATGGGACTCGACATACAATGAGCAGTTCTTC,CASSLWDSTYNEQFF
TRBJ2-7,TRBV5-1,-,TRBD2,TGCGCCAGCAGCTCGGCGTCTAGCGGCCCTAGGGGTGAGCAGTACTTC,CASSSASSGPRGEQYF
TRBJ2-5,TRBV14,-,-,TGTGCCAGCAGCCCCTTGGGACGCGGGGAGACCCAGTACTTC,CASSPLGRGETQYF
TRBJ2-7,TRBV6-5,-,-,TGTGCCAGCAGTGAAGCGCTCTATTATAGCTCCTACGAGCAGTACTTC,CASSEALYYSSYEQYF
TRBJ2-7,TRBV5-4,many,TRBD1,TGTGCCAGCAGCTTCCGGGACAGGGTGGACGAGCAGTACTTC,CASSFRDRVDEQYF
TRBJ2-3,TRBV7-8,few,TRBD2,TGTGCCAGCAGCTCTCGGACTAGCGGGAGACTAGATACGCAGTATTTT,CASSSRTSGRLDTQYF
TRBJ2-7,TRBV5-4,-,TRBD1,TGTGCCAGCAGCACCCGGGACAGAGACTCGCAGTACTTC,CASSTRDRDSQYF
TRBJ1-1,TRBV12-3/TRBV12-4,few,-,TGTGCCAGCAGGACCTCCGGGACACAGAACACTGAAGCTTTCTTT,CASRTSGTQNTEAFF
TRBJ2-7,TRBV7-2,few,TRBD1,TGTGCCAGCAGCCTTACCGGGACAGGGATAATTCACGAGCAGTACTTC,CASSLTGTGIIHEQYF
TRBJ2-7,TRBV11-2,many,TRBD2,TGTGCCAGCAGCCATAGCGGGGGGACCGCCTACGAGCAGTACTTC,CASSHSGGTAYEQYF
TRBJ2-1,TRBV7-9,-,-,TGTGCCAGCAGCTTAGCTGTCAGCTTAGCCTACAATGAGCAGTTCTTC,CASSLAVSLAYNEQFF
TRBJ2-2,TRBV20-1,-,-,TGCAGTGCTAGAGCACTCGCTGGACGGGAAGCGAACACCGGGGAGCTGTTTTTT,CSARALAGREANTGELFF
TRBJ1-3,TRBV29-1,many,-,TGCAGCGTTGAAGAGCTATCCGCGTCGGTAGGGTTGGGGTCCTCTGGAAACACCATATATTTT,CSVEELSASVGLGSSGNTIYF
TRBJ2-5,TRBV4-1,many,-,TGCGCCAGCAGCCAAGAATACTGGGGCGGATTAGAGACCCAGTACTTC,CASSQEYWGGLETQYF
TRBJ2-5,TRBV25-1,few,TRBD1,TGTGCCAGCAGTCCTCCGGGACAGGGGATGGAGACCCAGTACTTC,CASSPPGQGMETQYF
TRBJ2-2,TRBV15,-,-,TGTGCCAGCAGCTATTTGCGGAACTGGAACACCGGGGAGCTGTTTTTT,CASSYLRNWNTGELFF
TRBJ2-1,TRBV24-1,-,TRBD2,TGTGCCACCAGTGGGGCGGGAGCCAGCTCCTACAATGAGCAGTTCTTC,CATSGAGASSYNEQFF
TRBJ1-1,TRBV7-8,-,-,TGTGCCAGCAGCTTAGGCGGGAACAGGGTGCACACTGAAGCTTTCTTT,CASSLGGNRVHTEAFF
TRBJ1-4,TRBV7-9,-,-,TGTGCCAGCAACGCAGCCGGACAGAATGAAAAACTGTTTTTT,CASNAAGQNEKLFF
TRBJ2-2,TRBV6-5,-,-,TGTGCCAGCTTTTTATTCGGTGCCCCCGGGGAGCTGTTTTTT,CASFLFGAPGELFF
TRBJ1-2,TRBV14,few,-,TGTGCCAGCAGCCAGGGCGGACGGTGGGGCTACACCTTC,CASSQGGRWGYTF
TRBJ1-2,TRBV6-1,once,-,TGTGCCAGCAGTGAAGGGGTGGGCGGCTACACCTTC,CASSEGVGGYTF